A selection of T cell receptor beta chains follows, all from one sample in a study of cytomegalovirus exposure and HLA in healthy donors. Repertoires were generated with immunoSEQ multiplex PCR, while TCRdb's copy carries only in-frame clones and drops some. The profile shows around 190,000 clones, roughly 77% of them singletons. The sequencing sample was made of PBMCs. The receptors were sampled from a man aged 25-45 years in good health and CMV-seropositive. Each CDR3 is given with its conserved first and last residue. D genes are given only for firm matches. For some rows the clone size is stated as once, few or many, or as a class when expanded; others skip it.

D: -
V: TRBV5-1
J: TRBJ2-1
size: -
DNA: TGCGCCAGCAGCTTGGCTCAGTATGAGCAGTTCTTC
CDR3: CASSLAQYEQFF

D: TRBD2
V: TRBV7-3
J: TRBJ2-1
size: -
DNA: TGTGCCAGCAGCTTAAATTCGGCGGGAGGCTTGAATGAGCAGTTCTTC
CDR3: CASSLNSAGGLNEQFF

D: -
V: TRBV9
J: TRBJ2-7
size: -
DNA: TGTGCCAGCAGCGTTTCGGGCGATATGGGAGGCGAGCAGTACTTC
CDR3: CASSVSGDMGGEQYF

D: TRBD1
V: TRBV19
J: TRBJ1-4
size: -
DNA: TGTGCCAGTGGTCGGTTACAGGGGGTTAATGAAAAACTGTTTTTT
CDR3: CASGRLQGVNEKLFF

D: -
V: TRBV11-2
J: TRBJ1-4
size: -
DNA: TGTGCCAGCAGCCCCGGACAGAGTGAAAAACTGTTTTTT
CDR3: CASSPGQSEKLFF

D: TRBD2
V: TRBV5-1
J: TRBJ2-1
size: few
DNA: TGCGCCAGCCGAGACGGGACTAACGACAATGAGCAGTTCTTC
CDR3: CASRDGTNDNEQFF

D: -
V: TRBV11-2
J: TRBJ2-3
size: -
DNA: TGTGCCAGCAGCCCCAGGGGGGCAGATACGCAGTATTTT
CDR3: CASSPRGADTQYF

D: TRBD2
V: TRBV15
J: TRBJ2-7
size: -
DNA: TGTGCCACCAGCAGCAGGACTAGCGGGCGGTACTTC
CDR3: CATSSRTSGRYF

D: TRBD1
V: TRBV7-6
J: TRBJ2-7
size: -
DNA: TGTGCCAGCAGCTTAGCTCACCCCGGGGGACAGGGAAACGAGCAGTACTTC
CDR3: CASSLAHPGGQGNEQYF

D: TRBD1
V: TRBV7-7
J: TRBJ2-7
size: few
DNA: TGTGCTAGCAGCCCAGCCCTCGGGACAGGCTCCGAGCAGTACTTC
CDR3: CASSPALGTGSEQYF

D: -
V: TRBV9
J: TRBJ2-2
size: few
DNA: TGTGCCAGCAGCTCGAGAGGTTTGGGCACCGGGGAGCTGTTTTTT
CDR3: CASSSRGLGTGELFF

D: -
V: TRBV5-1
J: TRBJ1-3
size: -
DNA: TGCGCCAGCAGCTCCGGGGTCGACGGAAACACCATATATTTT
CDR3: CASSSGVDGNTIYF

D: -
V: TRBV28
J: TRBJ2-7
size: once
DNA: TGTGCCAGCGGCAGGGACGAGCAGTACTTC
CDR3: CASGRDEQYF

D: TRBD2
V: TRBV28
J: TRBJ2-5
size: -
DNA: TGTGCCAGCAGTTCAACTAGCGGCCTTCAAGAGACCCAGTACTTC
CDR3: CASSSTSGLQETQYF

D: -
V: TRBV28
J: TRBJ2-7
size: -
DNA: TGTGCCAGCAGTCCGCCGACAGCTAACCCTGCCTACGAGCAGTACTTC
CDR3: CASSPPTANPAYEQYF